A selection of T cell receptor beta chains follows, all from one sample in a study of cytomegalovirus exposure and HLA in healthy donors. TCRdb's copy holds only in-frame clones and misses some; the assay was immunoSEQ multiplex PCR. Of 150,000 to 200,000 clones in the sample, about three quarters are singletons; the top ten hold around 15%. Specimen: PBMCs. The source of these receptors is a man in his fifties in good health and CMV-seropositive. CDR3s include the opening cysteine and the closing phenylalanine or tryptophan. D genes are given only for firm matches. Clone size is stated in some rows and not others, as once, few, many or a class when expanded.

d_gene | j_gene | v_gene | abundance | CDR3nt | CDR3aa
. | TRBJ1-1 | TRBV29-1 | . | TGCAGCGTTGTCATCCGCGGGGACACTGAAGCTTTCTTT | CSVVIRGDTEAFF
TRBD1 | TRBJ1-2 | TRBV28 | . | TGTGCCAGCAGTATGCTAAAGGGGGCGCACATTGGCTACACCTTC | CASSMLKGAHIGYTF
. | TRBJ1-4 | TRBV5-1 | once | TGCGCCAGCAGCCGAAACCCGACCGGGGCAACTAATGAAAAACTGTTTTTT | CASSRNPTGATNEKLFF
. | TRBJ2-1 | TRBV10-3 | . | TGTGCCATCAGTGAAGGAGGGAAATACAATGAGCAGTTCTTC | CAISEGGKYNEQFF
TRBD1 | TRBJ1-5 | TRBV23-1 | . | TGCGCCAGCAGTCAATGGGACAGGGGGCAATGGAATCAGCCCCAGCATTTT | CASSQWDRGQWNQPQHF
TRBD1 | TRBJ1-3 | TRBV7-2 | . | TGTGCCAGCAGCCTAAAGCGGGACAGGGAAGGACCTGGAAACACCATATATTTT | CASSLKRDREGPGNTIYF
TRBD2 | TRBJ2-4 | TRBV6-1 | . | TGTGCCAGCAGTGAACTAGCGGGGACCAAAAACATTCAGTACTTC | CASSELAGTKNIQYF
. | TRBJ1-3 | TRBV10-3 | . | TGTGCCATCAGTGGGGGGGGGCCCGGAAACACCATATATTTT | CAISGGGPGNTIYF
. | TRBJ1-2 | TRBV28 | . | TGTGCCAGCAACACGCAGGGGCTGAAGTATGGCTACACCTTC | CASNTQGLKYGYTF
. | TRBJ1-1 | TRBV19 | once | TGTGCCAGTAGCAACAGGAACACTGAAGCTTTCTTT | CASSNRNTEAFF
. | TRBJ1-6 | TRBV13 | . | TGTGCCAGCAGCTTAGCGGGGAATAATTCACCCCTCCACTTT | CASSLAGNNSPLHF
. | TRBJ2-3 | TRBV11-2 | . | TGTGCCAGCAGCTTAGCACAAAAACCAGGCACAGATACGCAGTATTTT | CASSLAQKPGTDTQYF
. | TRBJ1-4 | TRBV5-1 | . | TGCGCCAGCAGCTTGGCCCGGGGATCGGGTGAAAAACTGTTTTTT | CASSLARGSGEKLFF
. | TRBJ2-1 | TRBV6-1 | once | TGTGCCAGCAGTGGGGGCCCGGCCCGGGCCTACAATGAGCAGTTCTTC | CASSGGPARAYNEQFF
. | TRBJ1-1 | TRBV5-5 | once | TGTGCCAGCAGCTTTGGAGGGACGGCTTTCTTT | CASSFGGTAFF
TRBD1 | TRBJ1-4 | TRBV6-5 | . | TGTGCCAGCACCTACGGGGCAGGGGGTACGGAAAAACTGTTTTTT | CASTYGAGGTEKLFF
TRBD2 | TRBJ2-5 | TRBV5-1 | . | TGCGCCAGCAGCACGCGGACTAGCGGGGTAAACCAAGAGACCCAGTACTTC | CASSTRTSGVNQETQYF
TRBD2 | TRBJ2-1 | TRBV6-4 | . | TGTGCCAGCAGCCCGGGGACTAGTGGGGACAATGAGCAGTTCTTC | CASSPGTSGDNEQFF